This passage covers 11 T cell receptor beta chains from one sample sequenced in a study of blood T cell repertoires in COVID-19. Sequenced by immunoSEQ multiplex PCR; TCRdb stores in-frame clones only, minus some. The sample contains 55,000 to 70,000 clones, roughly three quarters of which appear only once. The sample was peripheral blood. The receptors stem from a man older than 75 with acute or convalescent COVID-19.

On this clone: The CDR3 ends on some other residue instead of the conserved phenylalanine or tryptophan, so this is likely a read error. The genes are TRBV15 and TRBJ1-2; D call uncertain. The CDR3 length is 14 residues. Trimming pared 5 bases from V and 4 bases from J, leaving 14 bases between. CDR1 is LNHNV and CDR2 is YYDKDF in the germline V gene (reference sequence). In DNA form, the CDR3 reads TGTGCCACCAGCCTTGGACTGCTCTCCTATGGCTACACCCTC. It encodes CATSLGLLSYGYTL.

The chain links TRBV25-1 to TRBJ2-3; 7 nucleotides align to TRBD1. The CDR3 sequence is 14 residues long. V lost 8 bases, J lost 5 bases, and 10 bases stayed unmatched. Germline CDR1 and CDR2: MGHDK and SYGVNS. The CDR3 bases are TGTGCCAGCGAGGATCGGGCAGGGGGAGATACGCAGTATTTT. It translates to CASEDRAGGDTQYF.

This chain links TRBV6-5 with TRBJ1-1; TRBD1 agrees at 9 bases. The CDR3 is 10 residues long. With V trimmed by 11 bases and J by 7 bases, 2 bases remained unmatched. The germline V gene encodes CDR1 MNHEY and CDR2 SVGAGI. The CDR3 region has the DNA TGTGCCGCGGGACAGGGTGAAGCTTTCTTT. Translating gives CAAGQGEAFF.

This chain connects TRBV20-1 to TRBJ2-5; TRBD1 matches at 7 bases. Trimming removed 3 bases from V and 2 bases from J; junction bases left unmatched: 3. The length of the CDR3 is 13 residues. Germline V gives CDR1 DFQATT, CDR2 SNEGSKA (reference sequence). The CDR3 DNA follows: TGCAGTGCTAGTGACAGGGTGCAAGAGACCCAGTACTTC. Its protein is CSASDRVQETQYF.

The CDR3 reads CASSLGLDRGHEQYF. As DNA, the CDR3 is TGCGCCAGCAGCTTGGGCCTCGACAGGGGACACGAGCAGTACTTC. The chain couples TRBV5-1 to TRBJ2-7; 8 positions match TRBD1. This CDR3 contains 15 residues. V dropped 0 bases and J dropped 5; count of bases not matched to a gene: 7. In germline, CDR1 is SGHRS, CDR2 YFSETQ.

This clone has only one observation. The V and J genes are TRBV15 and TRBJ2-3; D not certain. The CDR3 consists of 15 residues. Germline CDR1 reads LNHNV; CDR2 reads YYDKDF (reference sequence). The germline V and J ends were trimmed by 2 bases and 2 bases, with 11 bases remaining between them. The CDR3 here is CATSRIGQNTDTQYF. The CDR3 nucleotides are TGTGCCACCAGCAGAATTGGTCAGAACACAGATACGCAGTATTTT.

Only one count was recorded for this clone. The V gene is TRBV4-1, the J gene TRBJ1-1, with TRBD1 matching over 9 bases. The CDR3 consists of 16 residues. The J segment lost 1 base and the V segment lost 4 bases, leaving 7 bases of the junction unmatched. Per the germline V gene, CDR1 is MGHRA and CDR2 is YSYEKL. Written as DNA, the CDR3 is TGCGCCAGCAGCCCAGGGACAGGGAAAGGGAACACTGAAGCTTTCTTT. Translation gives CASSPGTGKGNTEAFF.

This clone was counted only a few times. V is TRBV10-3 and J is TRBJ1-5, with a weak D call TRBD1 (6 bases). Looked up from germline, CDR1 is ENHRY and CDR2 is SYGVKD. The CDR3 contains 15 residues. V was pared by 11 bases and J by 0 bases, with 17 bases between. CDR3 bases: TGTGCCGTAGGGGGTGGGCTTTTTAGCAATCAGCCCCAGCATTTT. Translation gives CAVGGGLFSNQPQHF.

The V and J genes are TRBV9 and TRBJ2-1, with 7 bases lining up with TRBD2. Trimming cost V 3 bases and J 0 bases; bases outside gene matches: 6. Germline CDR1 and CDR2: SGDLS and YYNGEE. The CDR3 is 16 amino acids. CDR3 residues: CASSASGTVSYNEQFF. The CDR3 DNA follows: TGTGCCAGCAGCGCCAGCGGGACTGTCTCCTACAATGAGCAGTTCTTC.

CDR3 coding DNA: TGTGCCAGCAGCGCACCGACAGGGGGCGCGGTCAAGACTGAAGCTTTCTTT. Its translation: CASSAPTGGAVKTEAFF. This chain joins TRBV5-4 and TRBJ1-1; 10 nucleotides line up with TRBD1. Germline V gives CDR1 SGHNT, CDR2 YYREEE (reference sequence). V lost 4 bases, J lost 5 bases, and 14 bases stayed unmatched. The CDR3 contains 17 residues. Supplemented by reference TRBV5-4 and TRBJ1-1, the full variable domain reads ETGVTQSPTHLIKTRGQQVTLRCSSQSGHNTVSWYQQALGQGPQFIFQYYREEENGRGNFPPRFSGLQFPNYSSELNVNALELDDSALYLCASSAPTGGAVKTEAFFGQGTRLTVV.

The CDR3 DNA follows: TGTGCCAGCAGCTTGGGAGAGACCGGGGAGCTGTTTTTT. Encoded protein: CASSLGETGELFF. This chain joins TRBV7-3 and TRBJ2-2; maybe TRBD2 (5 bases). The ends were cut back, 3 bases at V and 5 bases at J, with 7 bases in the middle. Germline CDR1 and CDR2: SGHTA and FQGTGA. The CDR3 totals 13 residues.